A selection of T cell receptor beta chains follows, all from one sample in a study of control samples from healthy donors and cancer patients. Generated by immunoSEQ multiplex PCR, the TCRdb table keeps only in-frame clones and is missing some. The sample lists 180,000 or so clones, 91% seen once, with around 1.5% in the top ten. The sample consisted of blood. The receptors were sampled from a woman aged 25 to 39 in good health. The CDR3 runs from the conserved cysteine through the conserved F or W. Fields, in order: CDR3 DNA, CDR3 protein, clone size, V gene, J gene, D gene. D genes are given only for firm matches. Expanded clones are given a class, and other clones once, few, many or no size at all.

CDR3nt: TGTGCCAGCAGCTTGTATGGTAGCGGGAGTTGGGAGCAGTACTTC
CDR3aa: CASSLYGSGSWEQYF
abundance: .
v_gene: TRBV5-6
j_gene: TRBJ2-7
d_gene: TRBD2

CDR3nt: TGTGCCAGCAGTACCACGACAGGGGGAAACACCATATATTTT
CDR3aa: CASSTTTGGNTIYF
abundance: once
v_gene: TRBV6-5
j_gene: TRBJ1-3
d_gene: TRBD1

CDR3nt: TGTGCCAGCAGCCGGACCACCACCGGGGCCAACGTCCTGACTTTC
CDR3aa: CASSRTTTGANVLTF
abundance: .
v_gene: TRBV7-2
j_gene: TRBJ2-6
d_gene: .

CDR3nt: TGTGCCAGCAGCCAAGAAGGGAGCGGAGCTTACCAAGAGACCCAGTACTTC
CDR3aa: CASSQEGSGAYQETQYF
abundance: .
v_gene: TRBV4-2
j_gene: TRBJ2-5
d_gene: .

CDR3nt: TGTGCCAGCAGCTTAGGTACAGGGGATGGCTACACCTTC
CDR3aa: CASSLGTGDGYTF
abundance: .
v_gene: TRBV7-2
j_gene: TRBJ1-2
d_gene: TRBD1

CDR3nt: TGTGCCACCAGTGATAAAGCGGGAGGGGAGACCCAGTACTTC
CDR3aa: CATSDKAGGETQYF
abundance: .
v_gene: TRBV24-1
j_gene: TRBJ2-5
d_gene: TRBD2

CDR3nt: TGCAGTGCTAGAGACCGGAATGAGCAGTTCTTC
CDR3aa: CSARDRNEQFF
abundance: .
v_gene: TRBV20-1
j_gene: TRBJ2-1
d_gene: .

CDR3nt: TGTGCCAGCAGGACGACTAGCGGCTCCTACAATGAGCAGTTCTTC
CDR3aa: CASRTTSGSYNEQFF
abundance: .
v_gene: TRBV6-5
j_gene: TRBJ2-1
d_gene: TRBD2

CDR3nt: TGTGCCAGCAGCCCCGGACTAGCGGGTGGCATTCAGTACTTC
CDR3aa: CASSPGLAGGIQYF
abundance: .
v_gene: TRBV28
j_gene: TRBJ2-4
d_gene: TRBD2

CDR3nt: TGTGCCAGCAGCCACGGACAGGGGCCCTACAATGAGCAGTTCTTC
CDR3aa: CASSHGQGPYNEQFF
abundance: .
v_gene: TRBV3-1/TRBV3-2
j_gene: TRBJ2-1
d_gene: TRBD1

CDR3nt: TGTGCCAGCAGCCAACGCCCAAAGTGGGGTAGCACAGATACGCAGTATTTT
CDR3aa: CASSQRPKWGSTDTQYF
abundance: .
v_gene: TRBV5-8
j_gene: TRBJ2-3
d_gene: .

CDR3nt: TGTGCCAGCAGCTTAATAGGGATGGGCACTGAAGCTTTCTTT
CDR3aa: CASSLIGMGTEAFF
abundance: .
v_gene: TRBV7-2
j_gene: TRBJ1-1
d_gene: .

CDR3nt: TGTGCCAGCAGCTTCGGGCAGGAGGGGGGCTACACCTTC
CDR3aa: CASSFGQEGGYTF
abundance: .
v_gene: TRBV7-9
j_gene: TRBJ1-2
d_gene: .

CDR3nt: TGTGCCAGCAGAAGAATAAATCAGCCCCAGCATTTT
CDR3aa: CASRRINQPQHF
abundance: .
v_gene: TRBV28
j_gene: TRBJ1-5
d_gene: .